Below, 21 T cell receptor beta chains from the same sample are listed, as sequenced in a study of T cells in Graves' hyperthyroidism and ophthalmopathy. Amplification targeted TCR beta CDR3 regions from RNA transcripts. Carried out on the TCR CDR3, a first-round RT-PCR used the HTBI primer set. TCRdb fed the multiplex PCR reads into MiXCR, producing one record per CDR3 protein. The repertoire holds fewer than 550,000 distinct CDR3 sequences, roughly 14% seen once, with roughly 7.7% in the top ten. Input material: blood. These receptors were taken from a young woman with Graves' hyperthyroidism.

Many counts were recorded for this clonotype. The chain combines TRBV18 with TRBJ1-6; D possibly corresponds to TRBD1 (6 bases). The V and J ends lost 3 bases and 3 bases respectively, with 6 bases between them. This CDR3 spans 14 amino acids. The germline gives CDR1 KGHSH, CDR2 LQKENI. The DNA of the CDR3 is TGTGCCAGCTCACCGGACAGCTATAATTCACCCCTCCACTTT. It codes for CASSPDSYNSPLHF.

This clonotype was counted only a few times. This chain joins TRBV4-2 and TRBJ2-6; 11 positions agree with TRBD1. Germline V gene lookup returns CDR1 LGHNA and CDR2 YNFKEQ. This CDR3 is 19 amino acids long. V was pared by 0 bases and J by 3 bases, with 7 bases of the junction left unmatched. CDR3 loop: CASSQDPGQGAGGANVLTF. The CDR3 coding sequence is TGTGCCAGCAGCCAAGATCCAGGACAGGGGGCGGGTGGGGCCAACGTCCTGACTTTC.

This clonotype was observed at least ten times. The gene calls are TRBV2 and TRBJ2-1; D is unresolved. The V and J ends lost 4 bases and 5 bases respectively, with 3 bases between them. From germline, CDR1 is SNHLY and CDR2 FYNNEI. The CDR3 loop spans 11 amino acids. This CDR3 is CASSVNNEQFF. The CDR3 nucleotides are TGTGCCAGCAGTGTTAACAATGAGCAGTTCTTC.

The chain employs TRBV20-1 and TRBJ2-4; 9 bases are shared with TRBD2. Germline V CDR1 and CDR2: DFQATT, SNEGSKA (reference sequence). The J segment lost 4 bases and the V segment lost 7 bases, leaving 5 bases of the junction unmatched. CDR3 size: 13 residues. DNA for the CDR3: TGCAGTGTTTTGACTAGCGGAAAAAACATTCAGTACTTC. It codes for CSVLTSGKNIQYF.

The CDR3 DNA reads as TGTGCCAGCAGCTTAGGCTCTCCTGGAAACACCATATATTTT. Residues: CASSLGSPGNTIYF. The V and J genes are TRBV7-8 and TRBJ1-3, with unresolved D. This CDR3 is 14 amino acids long. V lost 1 base and J lost 2, with 6 bases in between. The germline V gene encodes CDR1 SGHVS and CDR2 FQNEAQ. The full variable domain, in which reference TRBV7-8 and TRBJ1-3 provide the parts outside the CDR3, is GAGVSQSPRYKVAKRGQDVALRCDPISGHVSLFWYQQALGQGPEFLTYFQNEAQLDKSGLPSDRFFAERPEGSVSTLKIQRTQQEDSAVYLCASSLGSPGNTIYFGEGSWLTVV.

Here the CDR3 reads CASSGWGDTNEKLFF. The CDR3 region has the DNA TGTGCCAGCAGCGGTTGGGGGGACACTAATGAAAAACTGTTTTTT. The chain carries TRBV5-6 and TRBJ1-4; tentatively, D is TRBD1 (5 bases). CDR1 and CDR2 (germline): SGHDT, YYEEEE. The V end lost 4 bases, the J end lost 2 bases, and 12 bases lay between the germline ends. This CDR3 has 15 amino acids.

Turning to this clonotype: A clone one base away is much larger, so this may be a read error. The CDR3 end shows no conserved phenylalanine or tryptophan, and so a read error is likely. DNA for the CDR3: TGTGCCAGTACGGGAGCTCCCACCTATAACTATGGCTACACCCTC. This gives the protein CASTGAPTYNYGYTL. The chain employs TRBV19 and TRBJ1-2; no reliable D call. The CDR3 has 15 residues. Germline assignment: CDR1 LNHDA and CDR2 SQIVND (reference sequence). Trimming removed 7 bases from V and 1 base from J, with 16 bases in between.

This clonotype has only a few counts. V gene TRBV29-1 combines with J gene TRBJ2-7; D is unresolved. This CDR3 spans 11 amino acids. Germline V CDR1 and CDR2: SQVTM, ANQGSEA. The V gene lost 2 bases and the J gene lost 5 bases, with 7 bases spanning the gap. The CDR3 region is CSVERGNEQYF. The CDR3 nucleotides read TGCAGCGTTGAACGTGGTAACGAGCAGTACTTC.

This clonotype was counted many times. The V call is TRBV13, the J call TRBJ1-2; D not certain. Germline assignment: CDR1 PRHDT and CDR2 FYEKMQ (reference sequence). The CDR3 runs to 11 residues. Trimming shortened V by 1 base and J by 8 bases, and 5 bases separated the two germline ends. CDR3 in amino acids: CASSLEVGYTF. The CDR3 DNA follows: TGTGCCAGCAGCTTAGAAGTAGGCTACACCTTC.

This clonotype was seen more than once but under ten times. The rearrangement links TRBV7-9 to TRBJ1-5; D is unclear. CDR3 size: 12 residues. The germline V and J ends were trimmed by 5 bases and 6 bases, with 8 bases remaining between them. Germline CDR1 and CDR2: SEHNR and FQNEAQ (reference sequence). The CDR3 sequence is CASSRPGQPQHF. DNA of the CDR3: TGTGCCAGCAGCCGCCCGGGTCAGCCCCAGCATTTT.

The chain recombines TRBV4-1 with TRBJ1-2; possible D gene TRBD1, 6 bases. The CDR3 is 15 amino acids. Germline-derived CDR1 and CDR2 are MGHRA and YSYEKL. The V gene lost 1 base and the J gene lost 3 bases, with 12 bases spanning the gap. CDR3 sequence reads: CASSQAYQGYYGYTF. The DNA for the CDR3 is TGCGCCAGCAGCCAAGCTTATCAGGGGTACTATGGCTACACCTTC.

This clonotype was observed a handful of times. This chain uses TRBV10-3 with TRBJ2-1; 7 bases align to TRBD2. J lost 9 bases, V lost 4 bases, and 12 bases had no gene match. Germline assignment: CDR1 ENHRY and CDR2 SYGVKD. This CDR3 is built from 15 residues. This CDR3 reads CAISGKVGLVGEQFF. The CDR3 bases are TGTGCCATCAGTGGTAAGGTAGGACTAGTTGGTGAGCAGTTCTTC.

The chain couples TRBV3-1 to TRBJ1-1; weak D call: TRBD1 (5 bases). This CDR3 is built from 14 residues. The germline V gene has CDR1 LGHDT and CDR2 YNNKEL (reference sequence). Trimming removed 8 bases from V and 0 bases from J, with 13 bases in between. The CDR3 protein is CASHGAQMNTEAFF. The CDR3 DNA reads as TGTGCCAGCCACGGGGCGCAAATGAACACTGAAGCTTTCTTT.

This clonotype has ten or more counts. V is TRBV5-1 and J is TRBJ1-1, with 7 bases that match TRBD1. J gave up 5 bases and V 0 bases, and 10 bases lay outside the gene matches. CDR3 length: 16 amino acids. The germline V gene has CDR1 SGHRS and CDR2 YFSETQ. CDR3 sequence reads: CASSLETGKGWTEAFF. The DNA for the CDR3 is TGCGCCAGCAGCTTGGAGACAGGGAAAGGCTGGACTGAAGCTTTCTTT.

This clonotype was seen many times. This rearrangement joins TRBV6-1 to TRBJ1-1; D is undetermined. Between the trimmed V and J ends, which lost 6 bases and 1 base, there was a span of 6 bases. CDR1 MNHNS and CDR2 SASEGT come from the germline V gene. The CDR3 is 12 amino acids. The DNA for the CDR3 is TGTGCCAGCAGCCCCCGGAACACTGAAGCTTTCTTT. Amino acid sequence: CASSPRNTEAFF.

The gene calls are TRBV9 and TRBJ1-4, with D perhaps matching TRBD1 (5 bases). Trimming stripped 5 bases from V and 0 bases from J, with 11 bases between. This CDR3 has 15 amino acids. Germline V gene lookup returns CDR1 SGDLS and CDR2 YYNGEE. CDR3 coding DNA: TGTGCCAGCAGGCAAGGGGACTCAACTAATGAAAAACTGTTTTTT. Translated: CASRQGDSTNEKLFF.

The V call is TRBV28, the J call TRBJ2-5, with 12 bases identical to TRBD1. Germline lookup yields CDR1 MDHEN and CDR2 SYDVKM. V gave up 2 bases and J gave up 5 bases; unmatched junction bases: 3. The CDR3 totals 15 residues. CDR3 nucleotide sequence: TGTGCCAGCAGTTTAAGGGACAGGGGGCCCGAGACCCAGTACTTC. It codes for CASSLRDRGPETQYF. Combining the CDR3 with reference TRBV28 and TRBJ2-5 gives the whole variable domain DVKVTQSSRYLVKRTGEKVFLECVQDMDHENMFWYRQDPGLGLRLIYFSYDVKMKEKGDIPEGYSVSREKKERFSLILESASTNQTSMYLCASSLRDRGPETQYFGPGTRLLVL.

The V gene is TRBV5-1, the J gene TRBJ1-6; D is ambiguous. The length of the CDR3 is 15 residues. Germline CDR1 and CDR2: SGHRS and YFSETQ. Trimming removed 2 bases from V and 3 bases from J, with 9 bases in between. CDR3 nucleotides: TGCGCCAGCAGCTTAGGCCAGGTCTATAATTCACCCCTCCACTTT. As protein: CASSLGQVYNSPLHF.

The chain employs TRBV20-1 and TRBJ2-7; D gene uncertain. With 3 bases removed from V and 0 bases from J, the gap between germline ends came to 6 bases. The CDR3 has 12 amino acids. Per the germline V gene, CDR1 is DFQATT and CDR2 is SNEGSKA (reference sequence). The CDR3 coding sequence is TGCAGTGCTAGCGCGGACTCCTACGAGCAGTACTTC. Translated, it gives CSASADSYEQYF.

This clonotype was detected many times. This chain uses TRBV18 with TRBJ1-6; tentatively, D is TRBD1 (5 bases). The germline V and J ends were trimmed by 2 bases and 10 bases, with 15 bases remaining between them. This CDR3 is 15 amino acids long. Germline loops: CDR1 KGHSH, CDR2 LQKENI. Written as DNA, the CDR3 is TGTGCCAGCTCACCAGGGGCAGGGATCGACTCACCCCTCCACTTT. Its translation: CASSPGAGIDSPLHF.

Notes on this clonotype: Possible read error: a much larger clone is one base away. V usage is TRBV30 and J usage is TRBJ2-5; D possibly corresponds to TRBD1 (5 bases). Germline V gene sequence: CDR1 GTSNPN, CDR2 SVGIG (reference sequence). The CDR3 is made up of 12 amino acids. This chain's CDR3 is CAWTGFQETRYF. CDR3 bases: TGTGCCTGGACAGGGTTCCAAGAGACCCGGTACTTC.